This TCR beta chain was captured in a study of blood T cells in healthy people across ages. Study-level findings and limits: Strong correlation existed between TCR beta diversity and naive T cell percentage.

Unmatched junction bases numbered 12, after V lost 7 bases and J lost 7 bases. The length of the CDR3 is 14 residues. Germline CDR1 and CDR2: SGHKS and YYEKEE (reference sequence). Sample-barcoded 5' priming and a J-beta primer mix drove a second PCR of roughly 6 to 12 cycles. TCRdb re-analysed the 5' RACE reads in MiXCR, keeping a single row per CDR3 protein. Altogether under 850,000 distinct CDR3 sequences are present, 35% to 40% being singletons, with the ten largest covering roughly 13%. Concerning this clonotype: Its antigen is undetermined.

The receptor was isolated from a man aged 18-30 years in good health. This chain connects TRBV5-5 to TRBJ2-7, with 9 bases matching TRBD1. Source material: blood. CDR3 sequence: CASGPGQGNNEQYF. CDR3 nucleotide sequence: TGTGCCAGCGGTCCGGGACAGGGCAACAATGAGCAGTACTTC.